This T cell receptor beta chain emerged from a study of molecular identifiers for immune sequencing clone quantification. Study details: Four portions were sequenced after RNA from about 20,000 or 100,000 naive CD8 cells was split five ways in replicates. Study-level points and caveats: Clone sizes that are highly expanded could be underestimated when identical TCR molecules share a barcode.

The CD8+CD4-CCR7+CD45RA+ phenotype defined the sorted naive CD8 T cells. This clonotype was observed at least ten times. The antigen remains undetermined. From germline, CDR1 is GTSNPN and CDR2 SVGIG (reference sequence). This CDR3 spans 13 amino acids. Trimming took off 2 bases at V and 4 bases at J, with 11 bases between the two ends. The use of previously described methods and listed TCR primers produced the bulk TCR libraries. TCRdb re-analysed the PCR reads in MiXCR, keeping a single row per CDR3 protein. The repertoire consists of 250,000 to 350,000 distinct CDR3 sequences, with about a fifth occurring once and the leading ten covering roughly 0.86%.

V gene TRBV30 combines with J gene TRBJ1-2; D gene unclear. This clonotype was obtained from a human donor in good health. Some libraries in this study had Jurkat cell RNA spiked in. Sequenced sample: naive CD8+ T cells from blood, with Jurkat cell RNA spiked in. Subset indicated: FACS-sorted CD8+CD4-CCR7+CD45RA+ naive T cells. The CDR3: CAWSPGPGYGYTF. The CDR3 coding sequence is TGTGCCTGGAGTCCCGGTCCCGGCTATGGCTACACCTTC.